This T cell receptor beta chain originates from a study of CD8 T cells in ankylosing spondylitis. This clonotype appeared a few times. V gave up 8 bases and J gave up 2 bases; unmatched junction bases: 10. This CDR3 comprises 15 residues. CDR1 SGHTA and CDR2 FQGTGA come from the germline V gene. Via MiXCR, TCRdb re-called the 5' RACE reads, giving one row per CDR3 protein. This sample has some 300,000 distinct CDR3 sequences, with under 25% found just once. The receptor was derived from a female donor with ankylosing spondylitis or in good health (not recorded which). The rearrangement joins TRBV7-3 to TRBJ2-7; 9 bases agree with TRBD2. Sample: blood, either unsorted or a sorted T cell fraction (not recorded which). The CDR3 DNA reads as TGTGCCAGCGGGGAAGCGGGAGGCCCAGCCTACGAGCAGTACTTC. Protein: CASGEAGGPAYEQYF.